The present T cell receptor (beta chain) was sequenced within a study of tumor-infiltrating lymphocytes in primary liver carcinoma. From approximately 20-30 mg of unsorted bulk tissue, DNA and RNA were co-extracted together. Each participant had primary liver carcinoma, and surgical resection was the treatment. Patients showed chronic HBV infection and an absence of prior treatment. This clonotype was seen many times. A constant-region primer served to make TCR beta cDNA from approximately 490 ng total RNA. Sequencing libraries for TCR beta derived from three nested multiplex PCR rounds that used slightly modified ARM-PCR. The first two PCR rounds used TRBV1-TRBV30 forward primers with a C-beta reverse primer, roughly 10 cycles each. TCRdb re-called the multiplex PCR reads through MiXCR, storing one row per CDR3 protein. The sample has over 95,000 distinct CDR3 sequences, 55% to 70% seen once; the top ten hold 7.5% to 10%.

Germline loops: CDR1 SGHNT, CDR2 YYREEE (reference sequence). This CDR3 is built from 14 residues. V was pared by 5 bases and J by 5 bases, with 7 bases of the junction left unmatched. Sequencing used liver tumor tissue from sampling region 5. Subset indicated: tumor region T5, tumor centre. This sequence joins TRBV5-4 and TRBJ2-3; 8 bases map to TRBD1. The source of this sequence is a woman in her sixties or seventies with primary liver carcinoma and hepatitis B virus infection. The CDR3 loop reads CASRTQGGRDTQYF. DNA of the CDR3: TGTGCCAGCAGAACACAGGGGGGAAGAGATACGCAGTATTTT.